Below, 30 T cell receptor beta chains from the same sample are listed, as sequenced in a study of T-cell memory formation after mild COVID-19. A single record per CDR3 protein comes from TCRdb applying MiXCR to the 5' RACE reads. The table records about 280,000 distinct CDR3 sequences, less than 9.5% of them present only once. The sequenced material came from PBMCs or a T cell subset sorted from them (not recorded which). Receptors originate from a man aged 18 to 30 who had mild COVID-19 (a few samples of this study predate the infection). Cell type and time point are not known.

This clonotype was recorded many times. The chain employs TRBV5-6 and TRBJ2-3; 8 positions match TRBD2. With V trimmed by 1 base and J by 0 bases, 4 bases remained unmatched. From germline, CDR1 is SGHDT and CDR2 YYEEEE. The CDR3 runs 16 residues. Here the CDR3 DNA reads TGTGCCAGCAGCTTGTTCGGGGGGGCTAGCACAGATACGCAGTATTTT. This encodes CASSLFGGASTDTQYF. The variable domain in full, with the rest retrieved from reference TRBV5-6 and TRBJ2-3, is DAGVTQSPTHLIKTRGQQVTLRCSPKSGHDTVSWYQQALGQGPQFIFQYYEEEERQRGNFPDRFSGHQFPNYSSELNVNALLLGDSALYLCASSLFGGASTDTQYFGPGTRLTVL.

This clonotype was observed many times. The chain uses TRBV7-2 and TRBJ2-7, with D uncertain. This CDR3 spans 13 amino acids. Trimming removed 3 bases from V and 2 bases from J, with 8 bases in between. Germline V CDR1 and CDR2: SGHTA, FQGNSA. CDR3 residues: CASSLQSTYEQYV. The CDR3 nucleotides read TGTGCCAGCAGCTTGCAGAGCACCTACGAGCAGTACGTC.

This clonotype was detected ten times or more. This chain joins TRBV12-3 or TRBV12-4 and TRBJ2-1; D gene unclear. The V end lost 6 bases, the J end lost 10 bases, and 13 bases lay between the germline ends. The CDR3 spans 12 residues. The CDR3 sequence is CASRPVLGEQFF. For the CDR3, the DNA is TGTGCCAGCAGGCCGGTCCTGGGGGAGCAGTTCTTC.

V is TRBV6-5 and J is TRBJ2-3; 9 nucleotides match TRBD2. CDR1 MNHEY and CDR2 SVGAGI come from the germline V gene. The CDR3 runs to 17 residues. J was trimmed by 2 bases and V by 0 bases; bases with no gene match: 6. CDR3 in DNA: TGTGCCAGCAGTTACTCGAGGCTAGCGGGGATCACAGATACGCAGTATTTT. Encoded protein: CASSYSRLAGITDTQYF.

The chain has TRBV12-3 or TRBV12-4 and TRBJ2-3; D gene ambiguous. The germline V and J ends were trimmed by 5 bases and 7 bases, with 10 bases remaining between them. This CDR3 region has 12 residues. As DNA, the CDR3 is TGTGCCAGCAGTCCAAACACCAATACGCAGTATTTT. It encodes CASSPNTNTQYF.

This clonotype turned up a few times. The chain joins TRBV5-1 to TRBJ2-7; D possibly corresponds to TRBD1 (6 bases). Trimming took off 7 bases at V and 4 bases at J, with 12 bases between the two ends. Germline loops: CDR1 SGHRS, CDR2 YFSETQ. This CDR3 contains 12 residues. CDR3 sequence (DNA): TGCGCCAGCCTACAGGGAAAATACGAGCAGTACGTC. Its translation is CASLQGKYEQYV.

This clonotype was seen a handful of times. This chain links TRBV6-2 or TRBV6-3 with TRBJ2-7, with D perhaps being TRBD1 or TRBD2 (5 bases each). V lost 6 bases and J 4 bases, leaving 16 bases between the germline ends. The CDR3 consists of 14 residues. Germline CDR1 MNHEY, CDR2 SVGEGT. CDR3 residues: CASSGLRDRYEQYF. The CDR3 DNA reads as TGTGCCAGCAGCGGGCTTAGGGACCGATACGAGCAGTACTTC.

The chain is built from TRBV2 and TRBJ2-1, with a possible D match to TRBD1 (5 bases). The CDR3 extends over 13 amino acids. Germline-derived CDR1 and CDR2 are SNHLY and FYNNEI. V shed 4 bases and J shed 5 bases, with 9 bases lying between them. This CDR3 is CASSGTPDNEQFF. The CDR3 region has the DNA TGTGCCAGCAGTGGGACACCGGACAATGAGCAGTTCTTC.

There are many counts of this clonotype. The rearrangement joins TRBV4-3 to TRBJ2-2; 7 bases align to TRBD1. This CDR3 comprises 16 residues. CDR1 is LGHNA and CDR2 is YSLEER in the germline V gene. Trimming removed 3 bases from V and 4 bases from J; junction bases left unmatched: 8. This CDR3 reads CASSQFDRDLTGELFF. The CDR3 DNA is TGCGCCAGCAGCCAGTTCGACAGGGACCTCACCGGGGAGCTGTTTTTT.

The chain combines TRBV5-1 with TRBJ2-3; no clear D gene. The ends were cut back, 9 bases at V and 0 bases at J, with 14 bases in the middle. Germline-derived CDR1 and CDR2 are SGHRS and YFSETQ. The CDR3 is 14 amino acids. The CDR3 DNA reads as TGCGCCACCTCGGGCCCAATTAGCACAGATACGCAGTATTTT. Amino acid sequence: CATSGPISTDTQYF.

The rearrangement joins TRBV5-1 to TRBJ1-2; a possible D gene is TRBD1 (5 bases). V lost 4 bases to trimming and J lost 5 bases, with 21 bases between them. From germline, CDR1 is SGHRS and CDR2 YFSETQ. The CDR3 is 16 amino acids. The CDR3, as DNA: TGCGCCAGCAGCCTCTCAGACAGAGACTACCCTTATGGCTACACCTTC. It translates to CASSLSDRDYPYGYTF.

The CDR3 protein is CASSARQGMNTEAFF. CDR3 DNA sequence: TGCGCCAGCAGCGCCCGACAGGGGATGAACACTGAAGCTTTCTTT. The chain couples TRBV5-1 to TRBJ1-1; TRBD1 aligns across 8 bases. The germline V gene has CDR1 SGHRS and CDR2 YFSETQ. Trimming at V came to 4 bases and at J to 0 bases, leaving 5 bases not matched to a gene. The CDR3 totals 15 residues.

This clonotype was counted between two and nine times. V gene TRBV6-2 or TRBV6-3 combines with J gene TRBJ2-3; D gene ambiguous. The length of the CDR3 is 12 residues. V was trimmed by 7 bases and J by 2 bases, leaving 7 bases between them. Germline lookup yields CDR1 MNHEY and CDR2 SVGEGT. CDR3 loop: CASTLDTDTQYF. The CDR3 DNA is TGTGCCAGCACTTTAGACACAGATACGCAGTATTTT.

The chain uses TRBV7-9 and TRBJ2-3, with D possibly TRBD2 on 7 matching bases. Germline lookup yields CDR1 SEHNR and CDR2 FQNEAQ (reference sequence). This CDR3 spans 15 amino acids. V lost 5 bases, J lost 5 bases, and 17 bases lay in between. The CDR3: CASSGEGGVGDTQYF. DNA for the CDR3: TGTGCCAGCAGCGGAGAAGGGGGGGTCGGAGATACGCAGTATTTT.

This chain joins TRBV15 and TRBJ2-2; TRBD2 is a possible D gene (5 bases). Germline V gene data show CDR1 as LNHNV and CDR2 as YYDKDF (reference sequence). The CDR3 covers 14 residues. Trimming took 1 base from V and 6 from J, leaving 9 bases between them. The CDR3 DNA reads TGTGCCACCAGCAGAGTAACGGGGTCCGGGGAGCTGTTTTTT. As protein: CATSRVTGSGELFF.

In this sample, this clonotype turned up a few times. This chain uses TRBV6-2 or TRBV6-3 with TRBJ1-5; TRBD1 is a possible D gene (6 bases). Between the trimmed V and J ends, which lost 7 bases and 4 bases, there was a span of 23 bases. The CDR3 runs 17 residues. Germline V gene lookup returns CDR1 MNHEY and CDR2 SVGEGT. Written as DNA, the CDR3 is TGTGCCAGCAACCCCAAGGGGTTACAGGGACTAAATCAGCCCCAGCATTTT. Translated, it gives CASNPKGLQGLNQPQHF.

The table lists this clonotype with a few counts. This chain joins TRBV5-1 and TRBJ2-3; D is uncertain. CDR1 SGHRS and CDR2 YFSETQ come from the germline V gene. Trimming removed 2 bases from V and 4 bases from J, with 11 bases in between. The CDR3 contains 14 residues. The CDR3 nucleotides read TGCGCCAGCAGCTTACCGACGGGCGCAGATACGCAGTATTTT. Its translation: CASSLPTGADTQYF.

The chain joins TRBV4-1 to TRBJ2-1; 9 bases are shared with TRBD2. Germline CDR1 reads MGHRA; CDR2 reads YSYEKL. J was trimmed by 3 bases and V by 10 bases; bases with no gene match: 13. The CDR3 consists of 16 residues. The chain's CDR3 is CATEESPSGVYNEQFF. DNA for the CDR3: TGCGCCACCGAAGAATCCCCTAGCGGGGTCTACAATGAGCAGTTCTTC.

The sample holds a few counts of this clonotype. The chain recombines TRBV29-1 with TRBJ1-5; D gene unclear. V lost 4 bases to trimming and J lost 5 bases, with 9 bases between them. The germline V gene encodes CDR1 SQVTM and CDR2 ANQGSEA. CDR3 size: 12 residues. CDR3 in amino acids: CSVGTVDQPQHF. CDR3 in DNA: TGCAGCGTTGGTACAGTCGATCAGCCCCAGCATTTT.

This clonotype was counted between two and nine times. The chain links TRBV5-1 to TRBJ2-1; 12 bases map to TRBD1. This CDR3 comprises 16 residues. The junction had 5 bases not matched to a gene; V was cut back by 0 bases and J by 7 bases. CDR1 and CDR2 from the germline V gene are SGHRS and YFSETQ. CDR3 amino acids: CASSLAGTGGVNEQFF. The CDR3 DNA sequence: TGCGCCAGCAGCTTGGCCGGGACAGGGGGCGTGAATGAGCAGTTCTTC.

Many counts were recorded for this clonotype. The chain links TRBV7-9 to TRBJ1-4, with D uncertain. From germline, CDR1 is SEHNR and CDR2 FQNEAQ (reference sequence). This CDR3 comprises 15 residues. The V and J ends lost 5 bases and 8 bases respectively, with 18 bases between them. The CDR3 DNA reads TGTGCCAGCAGCCCGGCATCGGTTGAGAGAGAAAAACTGTTTTTT. The encoded protein is CASSPASVEREKLFF.

This clonotype turned up a few times. This chain connects TRBV6-5 to TRBJ1-1; D uncertain. V lost 10 bases and J 4 bases, leaving 13 bases between the germline ends. CDR3 size: 12 residues. CDR1 MNHEY and CDR2 SVGAGI come from the germline V gene. The CDR3, as DNA: TGTGCCACCCATTATTCCGGCACTGAAGCTTTCTTT. Protein product: CATHYSGTEAFF.

CDR3 loop: CASSSHGELFF. In DNA, the CDR3 is TGTGCCAGCAGTTCCCACGGGGAGCTGTTTTTT. The chain employs TRBV2 and TRBJ2-2; D remains ambiguous. Per germline, CDR1 SNHLY and CDR2 FYNNEI. CDR3 length: 11 residues. Trimming removed 5 bases from V and 7 bases from J, with 5 bases in between.

The V and J genes are TRBV12-3 or TRBV12-4 and TRBJ2-1; D may be TRBD1 (6 bases). This CDR3 region has 12 residues. Trimming removed 4 bases from V and 10 bases from J, with 11 bases in between. CDR3 residues: CASSSQGSEQFF. For the CDR3, the DNA is TGTGCCAGCAGTTCCCAGGGGAGCGAGCAGTTCTTC.

This clonotype was seen at least ten times. This chain links TRBV4-1 with TRBJ2-1; no firm D call. The CDR3 is made up of 15 amino acids. V was trimmed by 3 bases and J by 8 bases, leaving 17 bases between them. CDR1 is MGHRA, CDR2 YSYEKL, per germline. The CDR3 region has the DNA TGCGCCAGCAGCCAGATCCTTACTTTGTCCCATGAGCAGTTCTTC. As protein: CASSQILTLSHEQFF.

The V call is TRBV5-6, the J call TRBJ1-1; D might be TRBD1 (5 bases). CDR3 length equals 14 residues. Trimming pared 4 bases from V and 3 bases from J, leaving 13 bases between. In germline, CDR1 is SGHDT, CDR2 YYEEEE. The CDR3 loop is CASSPPSRDTEAFF. The CDR3 region has the DNA TGTGCCAGCAGCCCCCCGAGCAGGGACACTGAAGCTTTCTTT.

This clonotype turned up a few times. J is TRBJ2-1 and V is TRBV19; 8 bases agree with TRBD1. The germline CDR1 and CDR2 sequences are LNHDA and SQIVND (reference sequence). The CDR3 has 16 amino acids. V shed 5 bases, J shed 5 bases, and the junction held 11 bases outside the gene matches. CDR3 sequence reads: CASSSGGQGTHNEQFF. The CDR3 DNA reads TGTGCCAGTAGTTCCGGTGGACAGGGCACACACAATGAGCAGTTCTTC.

This clonotype was observed at least ten times. This chain joins TRBV27 and TRBJ2-2; no clear D. V was cut by 0 bases and J by 7 bases, with 6 bases left in between. This CDR3 has 13 amino acids. Germline assignment: CDR1 MNHEY and CDR2 SMNVEV (reference sequence). The CDR3 spells CASSLSNGGELFF. The CDR3 DNA is TGTGCCAGCAGTTTATCAAACGGCGGGGAGCTGTTTTTT.

This clonotype showed up just a few times. The rearrangement links TRBV6-5 to TRBJ1-6; D is unclear. The CDR3 totals 12 residues. Germline V gives CDR1 MNHEY, CDR2 SVGAGI. Trimming removed 6 bases from V and 10 bases from J, with 10 bases in between. The CDR3 DNA reads as TGTGCCAGCAGAAGACTCCTGTCACCCCTCCACTTT. Its protein product is CASRRLLSPLHF.

This clonotype was detected only a few times. Written as DNA, the CDR3 is TGTGCCAGCAGTGACGTGACAGATACGCAGTATTTT. It encodes CASSDVTDTQYF. V is TRBV6-4 and J is TRBJ2-3; no clear D gene. CDR1 MRHNA and CDR2 SNTAGT come from the germline V gene. V shed 2 bases and J shed 3 bases, with 3 bases lying between them. This CDR3 comprises 12 residues.